The 31 T cell receptor beta chains below all came from one sample that was sequenced in a study of CD8 T cells in Susac syndrome. A quantity of 0.5 to 1 ug RNA underwent reverse transcription using random hexamers. TCRdb itself ran the immunoSEQ multiplex PCR reads through MiXCR, one entry per CDR3 protein. The sample gives about 240,000 distinct CDR3 sequences, 90% to 96% of which show up once; approximately 0.1% is in the top ten. The sequenced sample consisted of CD4+ T cells from PBMCs. The receptors here all came from a human donor with Susac syndrome.

The rearrangement joins TRBV20-1 to TRBJ1-1; 7 bases fit TRBD1. Germline assignment: CDR1 DFQATT and CDR2 SNEGSKA (reference sequence). V was pared by 5 bases and J by 4 bases, with 7 bases of the junction left unmatched. The length of the CDR3 is 13 residues. CDR3 sequence reads: CSALAGGGTEAFF. The CDR3 DNA reads as TGCAGTGCTCTAGCAGGGGGAGGCACTGAAGCTTTCTTT.

The chain uses TRBV5-1 and TRBJ2-2; 8 bases align to TRBD1. The J segment lost 6 bases and the V segment lost 3 bases, leaving 10 bases of the junction unmatched. This CDR3 comprises 16 residues. Germline values: CDR1 SGHRS, CDR2 YFSETQ. CDR3 in DNA: TGCGCCAGCAGCTGGGGCGGGACAGGAAAGGCCGGGGAGCTGTTTTTT. Its protein product is CASSWGGTGKAGELFF.

The rearrangement links TRBV4-1 to TRBJ2-1; 13 nucleotides line up with TRBD2. This CDR3 is 16 amino acids long. The germline V gene has CDR1 MGHRA and CDR2 YSYEKL. J lost 14 bases, V lost 4 bases, and 14 bases had no gene match. DNA for the CDR3: TGCGCCAGCAGCCGCCTACCGGGACTAGCGGGACCAAGCAAGTTCTTC. This translates into CASSRLPGLAGPSKFF.

The chain links TRBV28 to TRBJ2-5; a possible D gene is TRBD1 (6 bases). Germline V CDR1 and CDR2: MDHEN, SYDVKM. Deletions cut 4 bases from V and 3 bases from J, with 12 bases between. This CDR3 comprises 14 residues. The CDR3 bases are TGTGCCAGCAGTTCCCCGGACAGAGAAGAGACCCAGTACTTC. Its protein product is CASSSPDREETQYF.

The V call is TRBV27, the J call TRBJ2-7; no reliable D call. The CDR3 is made up of 18 amino acids. Trimming shortened V by 5 bases and J by 0 bases, and 23 bases separated the two germline ends. Germline loops: CDR1 MNHEY, CDR2 SMNVEV (reference sequence). CDR3 region: CASSLSTPLMAYSYEQYF. The CDR3 DNA sequence: TGTGCCAGCAGTCTCTCGACTCCCCTAATGGCATACTCCTACGAGCAGTACTTC.

The chain employs TRBV7-9 and TRBJ2-3, with D possibly TRBD1 on 6 matching bases. The CDR3 totals 14 residues. The germline gives CDR1 SEHNR, CDR2 FQNEAQ (reference sequence). Trimming took 7 bases from V and 2 from J, leaving 13 bases between them. CDR3 sequence: CASIGTLFTDTQYF. In nucleotides, the CDR3 is TGTGCCAGCATAGGGACACTCTTCACAGATACGCAGTATTTT.

The rearrangement uses TRBV29-1 and TRBJ1-3, with D tentatively TRBD1 (5 bases). V lost 5 bases to trimming and J lost 1 base, with 9 bases between them. The CDR3 totals 13 residues. From germline, CDR1 is SQVTM and CDR2 ANQGSEA. CDR3 nucleotide sequence: TGCAGCGTTTTAAGGGGTTCTGGAAACACCATATATTTT. This translates into CSVLRGSGNTIYF.

The chain uses TRBV4-1 and TRBJ1-5; D is undetermined. Germline V gives CDR1 MGHRA, CDR2 YSYEKL. Between the trimmed V and J ends, which lost 4 bases and 4 bases, there was a span of 14 bases. The CDR3 contains 15 residues. CDR3 nucleotide sequence: TGCGCCAGCAGCCCCGGACGGGGAACTAATCAGCCCCAGCATTTT. Translation gives CASSPGRGTNQPQHF.

This chain links TRBV6-5 with TRBJ2-7; 10 bases are shared with TRBD2. Germline V lookup: CDR1 MNHEY, CDR2 SVGAGI. Trimming removed 0 bases from V and 2 bases from J; junction bases left unmatched: 4. CDR3 length equals 16 residues. The chain's CDR3 is CASSYSLAGQTYEQYF. CDR3 nucleotides: TGTGCCAGCAGTTACTCACTAGCGGGACAGACCTACGAGCAGTACTTC.

The chain couples TRBV4-1 to TRBJ2-7; D remains unclear. Looked up from germline, CDR1 is MGHRA and CDR2 is YSYEKL. The CDR3 runs to 14 residues. The V gene lost 1 base and the J gene lost 3 bases, with 10 bases spanning the gap. The CDR3 DNA is TGCGCCAGCAGCCAAGGCAGGTCGGACTACGAGCAGTACTTC. Translated: CASSQGRSDYEQYF.

The genes are TRBV27 and TRBJ2-2, with 13 bases that match TRBD2. The germline gives CDR1 MNHEY, CDR2 SMNVEV (reference sequence). CDR3 length equals 17 residues. The V and J ends lost 5 bases and 7 bases, in that order; junction bases with no gene match: 10. CDR3 in amino acids: CASSPFGTSGTHGELFF. In DNA, the CDR3 is TGTGCCAGCAGTCCCTTCGGGACTAGCGGGACTCACGGGGAGCTGTTTTTT.

The CDR3 sequence is CASSIVESSYNEQFF. The CDR3 nucleotides read TGTGCCAGTAGTATAGTCGAGAGCTCCTACAATGAGCAGTTCTTC. The rearrangement uses TRBV19 and TRBJ2-1; D is unresolved. CDR1 is LNHDA, CDR2 SQIVND, per germline (reference sequence). This CDR3 is 15 amino acids long. Trimming took 1 base from V and 0 from J, leaving 7 bases between them.

The chain joins TRBV5-4 to TRBJ1-1, with TRBD1 matching over 9 bases. Unmatched junction bases numbered 6, after V lost 6 bases and J lost 0 bases. The CDR3 consists of 15 residues. CDR1 is SGHNT, CDR2 YYREEE, per germline (reference sequence). In DNA, the CDR3 is TGTGCCAGCACCCTGGACAGGGGAATGAACACTGAAGCTTTCTTT. Amino acids: CASTLDRGMNTEAFF. The whole variable domain, remainder taken from reference TRBV5-4 and TRBJ1-1, is ETGVTQSPTHLIKTRGQQVTLRCSSQSGHNTVSWYQQALGQGPQFIFQYYREEENGRGNFPPRFSGLQFPNYSSELNVNALELDDSALYLCASTLDRGMNTEAFFGQGTRLTVV.

The count of this clonotype is one. This chain connects TRBV5-4 to TRBJ2-6; no clear D gene. Germline V gives CDR1 SGHNT, CDR2 YYREEE (reference sequence). Trimming shortened V by 4 bases and J by 2 bases, and 7 bases separated the two germline ends. This CDR3 contains 14 residues. CDR3 nucleotides: TGTGCCAGCAGCCGCCAGGCTGGGGCCAACGTCCTGACTTTC. Protein product: CASSRQAGANVLTF.

The sample holds a few counts of this clonotype. The chain combines TRBV12-3 or TRBV12-4 with TRBJ1-5; D is unresolved. Deletions cut 2 bases from V and 6 bases from J, with 5 bases between. The CDR3 contains 12 residues. CDR3 residues: CASSLMGQPQHF. CDR3 bases: TGTGCCAGCAGTTTAATGGGTCAGCCCCAGCATTTT.

The chain recombines TRBV2 with TRBJ2-3; TRBD1 agrees at 8 bases. In germline, CDR1 is SNHLY, CDR2 FYNNEI. The CDR3 contains 15 residues. J gave up 1 base and V 10 bases, and 10 bases lay outside the gene matches. DNA for the CDR3: TGTGCCACCAGAAAGGACAGGGCTGGCACAGATACGCAGTATTTT. Its protein is CATRKDRAGTDTQYF. Supplemented by reference TRBV2 and TRBJ2-3, the full variable domain reads EPEVTQTPSHQVTQMGQEVILRCVPISNHLYFYWYRQILGQKVEFLVSFYNNEISEKSEIFDDQFSVERPDGSNFTLKIRSTKLEDSAMYFCATRKDRAGTDTQYFGPGTRLTVL.

The chain has TRBV20-1 and TRBJ2-7; D possibly corresponds to TRBD2 (6 bases). V lost 2 bases and J lost 2, with 10 bases in between. Per germline, CDR1 DFQATT and CDR2 SNEGSKA (reference sequence). This CDR3 has 13 amino acids. CDR3: CSARPGLTYEQYF. The CDR3 DNA is TGCAGTGCTAGACCGGGACTGACCTACGAGCAGTACTTC.

The chain uses TRBV28 and TRBJ1-1, with a possible D match to TRBD1 (6 bases). CDR3 length: 14 residues. With 4 bases removed from V and 3 bases from J, the gap between germline ends came to 12 bases. Germline V lookup: CDR1 MDHEN, CDR2 SYDVKM. The DNA for the CDR3 is TGTGCCAGCAGTTCAGGGGCGGTCGACACTGAAGCTTTCTTT. Its translation is CASSSGAVDTEAFF.

The chain joins TRBV20-1 to TRBJ2-3; 14 bases align to TRBD2. The CDR3 spans 17 residues. Germline V gene data show CDR1 as DFQATT and CDR2 as SNEGSKA (reference sequence). V lost 1 base to trimming and J lost 2 bases; unmatched junction nucleotides: 5. The CDR3 spells CSARGPTSGRVTDTQYF. In DNA form, the CDR3 reads TGCAGTGCTAGAGGCCCGACTAGCGGGAGGGTCACAGATACGCAGTATTTT.

The chain is built from TRBV10-3 and TRBJ2-1, with D unresolved. Germline lookup yields CDR1 ENHRY and CDR2 SYGVKD. V lost 2 bases, J lost 9 bases, and 11 bases lay in between. The length of the CDR3 is 13 residues. In DNA, the CDR3 is TGTGCCATCAGTGAGCTCCACGCAATTGAGCAGTTCTTC. Amino acid sequence: CAISELHAIEQFF.

The chain combines TRBV7-9 with TRBJ1-2; D gene ambiguous. Trimming stripped 3 bases from V and 3 bases from J, with 14 bases between. The CDR3 extends over 15 amino acids. Germline CDR1 reads SEHNR; CDR2 reads FQNEAQ (reference sequence). The CDR3: CASSFPGGGDYGYTF. The CDR3, as DNA: TGTGCCAGCAGCTTCCCCGGAGGAGGAGACTATGGCTACACCTTC.

V and J are TRBV29-1 and TRBJ2-7; perhaps TRBD2 as D (6 bases). Germline CDR1 is SQVTM and CDR2 is ANQGSEA. V shed 1 base and J shed 2 bases, with 9 bases lying between them. CDR3 length: 13 residues. The chain's CDR3 is CSVEVSGAYEQYF. The CDR3 DNA sequence: TGCAGCGTTGAAGTCTCGGGGGCCTACGAGCAGTACTTC.

This clonotype showed up just once. The gene calls are TRBV20-1 and TRBJ1-1, with a possible D match to TRBD1 (5 bases). V lost 5 bases and J 6 bases, leaving 13 bases between the germline ends. The CDR3 runs 12 residues. The germline gives CDR1 DFQATT, CDR2 SNEGSKA (reference sequence). In DNA, the CDR3 is TGCAGTGCTCTCCCTGACAGTGCTGAAGCTTTCTTT. Translated, it gives CSALPDSAEAFF.

The CDR3 nucleotides are TGCAGCTCGGGACTAGCGGTAGAGACCCAGTACTTC. It codes for CSSGLAVETQYF. J is TRBJ2-5 and V is TRBV29-1; 11 nucleotides match TRBD2. Germline CDR1 reads SQVTM; CDR2 reads ANQGSEA. The V and J ends lost 8 bases and 4 bases, in that order; junction bases with no gene match: 3. The CDR3 runs to 12 residues.

The rearrangement joins TRBV7-9 to TRBJ2-1; D call uncertain. Trimming took off 1 base at V and 3 bases at J, with 7 bases between the two ends. Germline CDR1 and CDR2: SEHNR and FQNEAQ (reference sequence). CDR3 length: 14 residues. The CDR3: CASSLGVHYNEQFF. The CDR3 DNA is TGTGCCAGCAGCTTAGGAGTCCACTACAATGAGCAGTTCTTC.

V gene TRBV30 combines with J gene TRBJ1-5; TRBD1 agrees at 7 bases. Germline V gene sequence: CDR1 GTSNPN, CDR2 SVGIG (reference sequence). This CDR3 comprises 13 residues. V was clipped by 1 base and J by 6 bases; unmatched bases: 3. DNA for the CDR3: TGTGCCTGGAGTGGACAGGGCGTTCAGCCCCAGCATTTT. Its translation is CAWSGQGVQPQHF.

The CDR3 DNA follows: TGTGCCAGCAGTGAAAATAGGGGGGCCTTCGCTTGGGAGTATTTT. The encoded protein is CASSENRGAFAWEYF. The chain combines TRBV6-1 with TRBJ2-3; D may be TRBD1 or TRBD2 (6 bases each). The CDR3 is 15 amino acids. Germline V gives CDR1 MNHNS, CDR2 SASEGT. Trimming cost V 2 bases and J 13 bases, with 22 bases left between them.

The V gene is TRBV14, the J gene TRBJ1-2; D unresolved. Germline lookup yields CDR1 SGHDN and CDR2 FVKESK. V was clipped by 4 bases and J by 8 bases, with 14 bases between them. The CDR3 consists of 13 residues. CDR3 in amino acids: CASSRDTMGGYTF. The CDR3 region has the DNA TGTGCCAGCAGCCGAGACACAATGGGAGGCTACACCTTC.

The V gene is TRBV5-1, the J gene TRBJ1-1, with D unresolved. Trimming shortened V by 6 bases and J by 1 base, and 10 bases separated the two germline ends. The length of the CDR3 is 13 residues. Germline assignment: CDR1 SGHRS and CDR2 YFSETQ. In nucleotides, the CDR3 is TGCGCCAGCACTGGGGATTGGAACACTGAAGCTTTCTTT. It yields the protein CASTGDWNTEAFF.

This sequence joins TRBV5-1 and TRBJ1-3; D might be TRBD1 (5 bases). Germline loops: CDR1 SGHRS, CDR2 YFSETQ. The CDR3 is 15 amino acids. The ends were cut back, 4 bases at V and 2 bases at J, with 13 bases in the middle. The CDR3, as DNA: TGCGCCAGCAGCGAAGGGACCCTCCCTGGAAACACCATATATTTT. Translation gives CASSEGTLPGNTIYF. Complete variable domain (other parts from reference TRBV5-1 and TRBJ1-3): KAGVTQTPRYLIKTRGQQVTLSCSPISGHRSVSWYQQTPGQGLQFLFEYFSETQRNKGNFPGRFSGRQFSNSRSEMNVSTLELGDSALYLCASSEGTLPGNTIYFGEGSWLTVV.

This sequence joins TRBV29-1 and TRBJ1-1; the D is unclear. V shed 8 bases and J shed 3 bases, with 13 bases lying between them. This CDR3 spans 12 amino acids. CDR1 and CDR2 (germline): SQVTM, ANQGSEA. DNA for the CDR3: TGCAGCCTGACAAGGTGGGACACTGAAGCTTTCTTT. The encoded protein is CSLTRWDTEAFF.